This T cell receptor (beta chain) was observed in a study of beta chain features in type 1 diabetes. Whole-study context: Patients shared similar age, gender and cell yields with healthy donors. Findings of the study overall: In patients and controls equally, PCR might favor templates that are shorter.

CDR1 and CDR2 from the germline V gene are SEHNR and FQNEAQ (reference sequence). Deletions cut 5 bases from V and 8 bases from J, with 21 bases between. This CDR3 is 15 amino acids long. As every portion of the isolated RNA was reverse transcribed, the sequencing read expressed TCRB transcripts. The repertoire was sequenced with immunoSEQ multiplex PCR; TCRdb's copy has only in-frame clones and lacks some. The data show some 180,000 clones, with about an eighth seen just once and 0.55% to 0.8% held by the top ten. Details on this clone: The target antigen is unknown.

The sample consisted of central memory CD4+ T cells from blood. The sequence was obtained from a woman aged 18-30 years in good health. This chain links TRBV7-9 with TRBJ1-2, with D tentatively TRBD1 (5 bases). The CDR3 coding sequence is TGTGCCAGCAGCACCCCCGGGCTAGGGGCCTTCGGCTACACCTTC. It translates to CASSTPGLGAFGYTF. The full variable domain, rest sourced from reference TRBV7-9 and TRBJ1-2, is DTGVSQNPRHKITKRGQNVTFRCDPISEHNRLYWYRQTLGQGPEFLTYFQNEAQLEKSRLLSDRFSAERPKGSFSTLEIQRTEQGDSAMYLCASSTPGLGAFGYTFGSGTRLTVV.